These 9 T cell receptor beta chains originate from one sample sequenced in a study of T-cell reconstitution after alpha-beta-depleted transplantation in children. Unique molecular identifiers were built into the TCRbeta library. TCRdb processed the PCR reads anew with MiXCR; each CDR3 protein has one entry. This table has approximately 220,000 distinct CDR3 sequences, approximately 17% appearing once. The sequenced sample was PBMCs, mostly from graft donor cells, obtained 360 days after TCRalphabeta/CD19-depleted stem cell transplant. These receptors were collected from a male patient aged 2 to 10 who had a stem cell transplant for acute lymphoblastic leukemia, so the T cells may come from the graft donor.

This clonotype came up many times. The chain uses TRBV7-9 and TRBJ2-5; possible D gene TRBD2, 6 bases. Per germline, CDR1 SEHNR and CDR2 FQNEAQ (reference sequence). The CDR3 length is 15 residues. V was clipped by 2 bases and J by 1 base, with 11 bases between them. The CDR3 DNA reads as TGTGCCAGCAGCTTACCACGGGGGATCCAAGAGACCCAGTACTTC. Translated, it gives CASSLPRGIQETQYF.

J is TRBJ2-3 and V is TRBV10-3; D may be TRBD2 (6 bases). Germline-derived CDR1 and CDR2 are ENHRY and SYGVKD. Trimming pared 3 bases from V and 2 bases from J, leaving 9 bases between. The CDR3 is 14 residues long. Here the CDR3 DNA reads TGTGCCATCAGTGATCGGCGGGACACAGATACGCAGTATTTT. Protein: CAISDRRDTDTQYF.

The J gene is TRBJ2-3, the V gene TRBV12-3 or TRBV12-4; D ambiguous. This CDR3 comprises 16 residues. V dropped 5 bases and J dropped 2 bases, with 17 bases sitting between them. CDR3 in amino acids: CASSNNTGPSTDTQYF. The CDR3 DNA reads TGTGCCAGCAGTAATAATACCGGGCCCTCCACAGATACGCAGTATTTT.

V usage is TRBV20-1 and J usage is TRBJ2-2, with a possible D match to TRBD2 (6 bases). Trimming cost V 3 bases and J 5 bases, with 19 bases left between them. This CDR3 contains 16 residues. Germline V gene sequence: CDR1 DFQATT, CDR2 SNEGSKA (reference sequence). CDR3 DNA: TGCAGTGCTAGGGAGGACTTAATCGGAGGGACCGGGGAGCTGTTTTTT. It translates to CSAREDLIGGTGELFF.

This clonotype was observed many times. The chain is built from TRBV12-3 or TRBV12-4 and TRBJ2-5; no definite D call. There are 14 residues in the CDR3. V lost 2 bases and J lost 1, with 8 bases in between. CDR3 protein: CASSLRTIQETQYF. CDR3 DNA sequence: TGTGCCAGCAGTTTACGGACGATCCAAGAGACCCAGTACTTC.

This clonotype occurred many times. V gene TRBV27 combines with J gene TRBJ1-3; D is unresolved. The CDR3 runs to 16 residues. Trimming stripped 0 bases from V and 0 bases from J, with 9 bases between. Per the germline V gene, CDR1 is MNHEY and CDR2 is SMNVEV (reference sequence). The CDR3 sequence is CASSLSSGSSGNTIYF. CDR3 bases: TGTGCCAGCAGTTTATCGTCCGGGAGCTCTGGAAACACCATATATTTT.

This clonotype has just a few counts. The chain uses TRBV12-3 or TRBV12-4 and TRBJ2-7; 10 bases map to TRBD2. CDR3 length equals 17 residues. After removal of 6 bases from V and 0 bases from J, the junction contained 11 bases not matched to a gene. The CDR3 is CASSLFSGRRSSYEQYF. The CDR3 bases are TGTGCCAGCAGCTTATTTAGCGGGAGGAGGAGCTCCTACGAGCAGTACTTC.

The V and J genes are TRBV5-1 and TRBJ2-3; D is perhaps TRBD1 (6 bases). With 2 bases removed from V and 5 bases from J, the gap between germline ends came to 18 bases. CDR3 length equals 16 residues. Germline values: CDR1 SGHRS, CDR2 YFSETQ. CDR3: CASSFVLREGGDTQYF. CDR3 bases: TGCGCCAGCAGCTTTGTTTTAAGAGAAGGGGGAGATACGCAGTATTTT.

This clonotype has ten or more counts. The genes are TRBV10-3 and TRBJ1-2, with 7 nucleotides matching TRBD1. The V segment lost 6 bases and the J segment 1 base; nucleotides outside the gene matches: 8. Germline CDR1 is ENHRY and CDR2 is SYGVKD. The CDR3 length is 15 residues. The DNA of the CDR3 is TGTGCCATCAGCTGGACAGGAGTCCTTAACTATGGCTACACCTTC. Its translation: CAISWTGVLNYGYTF.